The clone carrying this T cell receptor (beta chain) was found a few times. The sample comes from a study of beta chain features in type 1 diabetes. CDR3 length: 15 residues. Germline V CDR1 and CDR2: SGDLS, YYNGEE. V trimming: 4 bases; J trimming: 5 bases; junction bases outside the gene matches: 6. As every portion of the isolated RNA was reverse transcribed, the sequencing read expressed TCRB transcripts. Sequencing was performed with immunoSEQ multiplex PCR; in TCRdb, only in-frame clones are kept and a portion is missing. The repertoire holds under 300,000 clones, with about 7.8% as singletons. The sequence was obtained from a young woman in good health. Specimen: central memory CD4+ T cells from blood. The V and J genes are TRBV9 and TRBJ1-4; TRBD1 matches 9 bases. CDR3 sequence: CASSPWGQGNEKLFF. The CDR3 nucleotides are TGTGCCAGCAGCCCCTGGGGACAGGGAAATGAAAAACTGTTTTTT.